This entry lists 18 T cell receptor beta chains sequenced from one sample in a study of vaccination effects on CD4 cells after COVID-19. The repertoire was sequenced with immunoSEQ multiplex PCR; TCRdb's copy has only in-frame clones and lacks some. This table holds 65,000 to 75,000 clones, roughly 81% found once. Before any sequencing was done, the ViraFEST assay used viral peptide pools to expand antigen-specific CD4+ T cells. Scientists isolated CD4+ T cells after an approximately 10-day culture period ended. The vaccine given was either BNT162b2 or mRNA-1273, in two doses. Their cognate antigens are unknown. This specimen consisted of CD4+ T cells from PBMCs cultured with HCoV-229E spike peptides, obtained after COVID-19 vaccination. These receptors originate from a human donor who received a COVID-19 vaccine.

This clone has more than one count but fewer than ten. The V call is TRBV4-2, the J call TRBJ1-3; D ambiguous. The germline V gene has CDR1 LGHNA and CDR2 YNFKEQ. V was pared by 1 base and J by 4 bases, with 11 bases between. This CDR3 comprises 15 residues. The CDR3 DNA sequence: TGTGCCAGCAGCCAAGCGTCTCGGACGGGAAACACCATATATTTT. Residues: CASSQASRTGNTIYF.

The chain links TRBV11-3 to TRBJ1-3; a weak D match, TRBD1 (5 bases). V lost 5 bases to trimming and J lost 3 bases, with 17 bases between them. This CDR3 has 16 amino acids. Per the germline V gene, CDR1 is SGHNT and CDR2 is YENEEA. CDR3 DNA sequence: TGTGCCAGCAGCAAACGGGGACGGATAATTGGAAACACCATATATTTT. It encodes CASSKRGRIIGNTIYF.

The chain carries TRBV11-1 and TRBJ2-3, with D tentatively TRBD1 (5 bases). The germline V gene encodes CDR1 SGHAT and CDR2 FQDESV (reference sequence). The ends were cut back, 0 bases at V and 1 base at J, with 11 bases in the middle. The CDR3 is 16 residues long. The CDR3 region has the DNA TGTGCCAGCAGCTTAGCATCCCAGGGTGGCACAGATACGCAGTATTTT. Encoded protein: CASSLASQGGTDTQYF.

This clone has a handful of counts. The V and J genes are TRBV5-1 and TRBJ1-2; no firm D call. Between the trimmed V and J ends, which lost 0 bases and 2 bases, there was a span of 8 bases. The CDR3 has 14 residues. The V gene's germline CDR1 is SGHRS and CDR2 YFSETQ. Written as DNA, the CDR3 is TGCGCCAGCAGCTTGGCCCAGATGAACTATGGCTACACCTTC. Protein sequence: CASSLAQMNYGYTF.

This clone came up a few times. The J gene is TRBJ1-1, the V gene TRBV7-8, with TRBD1 as a possible D gene (6 bases). Trimming cost V 2 bases and J 1 base, with 8 bases left between them. In germline, CDR1 is SGHVS, CDR2 FQNEAQ. The CDR3 contains 14 residues. CDR3 loop: CASSLTQGNTEAFF. For the CDR3, the DNA is TGTGCCAGCAGCTTAACACAGGGGAACACTGAAGCTTTCTTT.

The chain employs TRBV2 and TRBJ1-1; no definite D call. The CDR3 runs 15 residues. Trimming cost V 3 bases and J 5 bases, with 16 bases left between them. Germline loops: CDR1 SNHLY, CDR2 FYNNEI. CDR3 sequence: CASSEEAVPSTEAFF. DNA for the CDR3: TGTGCCAGCAGTGAGGAGGCGGTACCGTCGACTGAAGCTTTCTTT.

The chain combines TRBV19 with TRBJ1-2; a weak D match, TRBD1 (5 bases). Trimming took off 3 bases at V and 1 base at J, with 15 bases between the two ends. Germline-derived CDR1 and CDR2 are LNHDA and SQIVND (reference sequence). The CDR3 has 16 amino acids. The CDR3 sequence is CASSIRDGLLNYGYTF. Here the CDR3 DNA reads TGTGCCAGTAGTATTCGGGACGGACTACTTAACTATGGCTACACCTTC. Full variable domain (remainder filled in from reference TRBV19 and TRBJ1-2): DGGITQSPKYLFRKEGQNVTLSCEQNLNHDAMYWYRQDPGQGLRLIYYSQIVNDFQKGDIAEGYSVSREKKESFPLTVTSAQKNPTAFYLCASSIRDGLLNYGYTFGSGTRLTVV.

The CDR3 DNA reads as TGCAGTGTGATTGGAGAGACCCAGTACTTC. It encodes CSVIGETQYF. V usage is TRBV20-1 and J usage is TRBJ2-5; D not resolved. CDR1 and CDR2 from the germline V gene are DFQATT and SNEGSKA (reference sequence). Trimming cost V 7 bases and J 4 bases, with 7 bases left between them. CDR3 size: 10 residues.

This sequence joins TRBV5-1 and TRBJ1-2; tentatively, D is TRBD1 (6 bases). Germline V lookup: CDR1 SGHRS, CDR2 YFSETQ. This CDR3 contains 14 residues. V shed 0 bases and J shed 5 bases, with 11 bases lying between them. The CDR3 sequence: CASSLGGAEYGYTF. The CDR3 region has the DNA TGCGCCAGCAGCTTGGGGGGGGCAGAATATGGCTACACCTTC.

The chain uses TRBV5-8 and TRBJ2-1, with 7 bases fitting TRBD1. Germline V gene sequence: CDR1 SGHTS, CDR2 YDEGEE. The CDR3 loop spans 15 amino acids. J lost 0 bases, V lost 4 bases, and 4 bases had no gene match. CDR3 in amino acids: CASSRGTVSYNEQFF. The CDR3 region has the DNA TGTGCCAGCAGCCGAGGGACAGTCTCCTACAATGAGCAGTTCTTC.

The rearrangement links TRBV9 to TRBJ1-4; D might be TRBD1 (6 bases). CDR1 and CDR2 (germline): SGDLS, YYNGEE. V lost 2 bases and J 5 bases, leaving 13 bases between the germline ends. This CDR3 is 15 amino acids long. The CDR3, as DNA: TGTGCCAGCAGCGTTGATACAGGGACCAATGAAAAACTGTTTTTT. Protein: CASSVDTGTNEKLFF. The full variable domain, in which reference TRBV9 and TRBJ1-4 provide the parts outside the CDR3, is DSGVTQTPKHLITATGQRVTLRCSPRSGDLSVYWYQQSLDQGLQFLIQYYNGEERAKGNILERFSAQQFPDLHSELNLSSLELGDSALYFCASSVDTGTNEKLFFGSGTQLSVL.

This chain joins TRBV5-1 and TRBJ2-3; a possible D gene is TRBD2 (7 bases). Germline assignment: CDR1 SGHRS and CDR2 YFSETQ. V shed 4 bases and J shed 1 base, with 10 bases lying between them. The CDR3 has 14 amino acids. The CDR3 nucleotides read TGCGCCAGCAGCCCGGGGGGCGGCACAGATACGCAGTATTTT. This sequence encodes CASSPGGGTDTQYF.

The chain is built from TRBV5-1 and TRBJ2-7, with D tentatively TRBD2 (5 bases). V was clipped by 4 bases and J by 0 bases, with 8 bases between them. The CDR3 is made up of 13 amino acids. The germline V gene has CDR1 SGHRS and CDR2 YFSETQ. As DNA, the CDR3 is TGCGCCAGCAGCCTCGGGATCTCCTACGAGCAGTACGTC. Its translation is CASSLGISYEQYV.

This clone was detected only a few times. CDR3 protein: CASSLQGKDEQYV. CDR3 coding DNA: TGCGCCAGCAGCTTACAGGGGAAGGACGAGCAGTACGTC. The chain has TRBV5-1 and TRBJ2-7; 7 bases fit TRBD1. Losses at the gene ends were 2 bases for V and 5 bases for J; bases not matched to a gene: 4. Per germline, CDR1 SGHRS and CDR2 YFSETQ. The CDR3 consists of 13 residues.

The CDR3: CASSPTRQGGPPLHF. The CDR3 nucleotides are TGTGCCAGCAGTCCCACGAGACAGGGAGGTCCACCCCTCCACTTT. J is TRBJ1-6 and V is TRBV28; TRBD1 aligns across 7 bases. The length of the CDR3 is 15 residues. V shed 5 bases, J shed 11 bases, and the junction held 12 bases outside the gene matches. Germline V gives CDR1 MDHEN, CDR2 SYDVKM.

This clone was seen a single time. This chain joins TRBV18 and TRBJ2-5, with D unclear. The germline V gene encodes CDR1 KGHSH and CDR2 LQKENI. The CDR3 has 16 residues. V dropped 3 bases and J dropped 3 bases, with 17 bases sitting between them. The CDR3 sequence is CASSPVSSLLKETQYF. CDR3 bases: TGTGCCAGCTCACCGGTTAGCAGCCTCTTAAAAGAGACCCAGTACTTC.

The gene calls are TRBV5-1 and TRBJ2-1; TRBD2 matches 10 bases. The ends lost 0 bases at V and 10 bases at J; junction bases unmatched: 4. The CDR3 extends over 14 amino acids. Germline CDR1 SGHRS, CDR2 YFSETQ. The DNA for the CDR3 is TGCGCCAGCAGCTTGGTTAGCGGGGGGAAGGAGCAGTTCTTC. Its translation is CASSLVSGGKEQFF.

This clone has just one count. The chain employs TRBV6-6 and TRBJ1-2; TRBD1 might be the D (5 bases). Germline lookup yields CDR1 MNHNY and CDR2 SVGAGI (reference sequence). The CDR3 contains 14 residues. Trimming stripped 2 bases from V and 3 bases from J, with 10 bases between. CDR3 DNA sequence: TGTGCCAGCAGTTACCGGGGGGTTGACTATGGCTACACCTTC. Its protein is CASSYRGVDYGYTF.